This is a list of T cell receptor beta chains from one sample in a study of blood T cell repertoires in COVID-19. Profiling relied on immunoSEQ multiplex PCR, and the TCRdb table lists in-frame clones only, not all of them. Of around 91,000 clones in the sample, approximately 86% were seen once. The sample comprised peripheral blood. The receptor set was obtained from a human donor in a cohort sampled during active COVID-19. The CDR3 runs from the conserved cysteine through the conserved F or W. Expanded clones are given a class, and other clones once, few, many or no size at all.

>TRBV7-2|few
CASSSIAGETKNIQYF
>TRBV6-6|.
CASLSGTMMTDTQYF
>TRBV20-1|.
CSASGLADYNEQFF
>TRBV7-9|.
CASNRDGNQPQHF
>TRBV6-2/TRBV6-3|once
CASSSDFEQYF
>TRBV7-2|.
CASSLPSGSQETQYF
>TRBV5-1|.
CASSLVATSGSTDTQYF
>TRBV10-3|.
CAISGAEQALYEQYF
>TRBV7-8|.
CASRPIDRYQPQHF
>TRBV4-3|.
CASSQGGQSNNSPLHF
>TRBV5-4|.
CASSLRLAEYEQYF
>TRBV15|.
CATSSGQGDYEQYF
>TRBV6-5|.
CASSYRDRAMGGYTF
>TRBV19|.
CASSPPAGLSSPLHF
>TRBV29-1|.
CSVVGSLYYNEQFF
>TRBV18|.
CASSNSRSEAFF
>TRBV28|.
CASSLPFMAVEAFF
>TRBV27|.
CASTPTDTQYF
>TRBV21-1|.
CASSTRDRAWGAKNIQYF
>TRBV5-1|.
CASSLEATGELFF
>TRBV4-3|few
CASSQEELAPEQYF
>TRBV7-6|.
CASSPRAGTSGSRGDTQYF
>TRBV9|.
CASSPSEYEQFF
>TRBV6-5|.
CASSYSDRGWSYGYTF
>TRBV19|.
CASSIEPTEGPNQPQHF
>TRBV30|.
CAWSVWGRAYGYTF
>TRBV19|.
CASSTGEDNEQFF
>TRBV4-3|.
CASSQGPGAWMNTEAFF
>TRBV3-1/TRBV3-2|.
CASSQELAGVPYNEQFF
>TRBV6-1|few
CASSGTGTGPFNEQFF
>TRBV7-9|.
CASSLVPYEQYF
>TRBV2|.
CASSSSGRSNTQYF
>TRBV3-1/TRBV3-2|.
CASSQDLGSGSPYEQYF
>TRBV5-4|.
CASSSKRGASYNEQFF
>TRBV9|.
CASSVTVAGIQETQYF
>TRBV5-1|.
CASSLQGGSTNEKLFF
>TRBV6-5|.
CASRDSLSGNTIYF
>TRBV5-1|few
CASSLRTGDSTEAFF